The 18 T cell receptor beta chains below were found in one sample sequenced in a study of T cell changes during pregnancy in multiple sclerosis. Sequenced by immunoSEQ multiplex PCR; TCRdb stores in-frame clones only, minus some. The sample gives around 100,000 clones, roughly nine tenths of which show up once; roughly 3.5% is in the top ten. The sequenced sample was peripheral blood, obtained after pregnancy. The receptor source for this set is a female donor with multiple sclerosis, enrolled in a pregnancy study.

The chain recombines TRBV7-8 with TRBJ1-5; D is ambiguous. V was shortened by 2 bases and J by 12 bases, with 11 bases between the two germline ends. Germline V gene data show CDR1 as SGHVS and CDR2 as FQNEAQ. The CDR3 is made up of 12 amino acids. CDR3 region: CASSLSSGLQHF. CDR3 DNA sequence: TGTGCCAGCAGCTTATCGAGCGGGCTCCAGCATTTT.

V gene TRBV7-9 combines with J gene TRBJ2-1, with 12 bases matching TRBD2. The V segment lost 7 bases and the J segment 8 bases; nucleotides outside the gene matches: 18. Germline loops: CDR1 SEHNR, CDR2 FQNEAQ (reference sequence). This CDR3 has 18 residues. CDR3 in amino acids: CASTPGTGTSGPPDEQFF. The CDR3, as DNA: TGTGCCAGCACCCCTGGCACCGGGACTAGCGGGCCCCCCGATGAGCAGTTCTTC.

The CDR3, as DNA: TGTGCCAGCAGTTTGGGACTACCGCCTCGAGAGACCCAGTACTTC. As protein: CASSLGLPPRETQYF. The gene calls are TRBV6-5 and TRBJ2-5, with 7 bases identical to TRBD2. V shed 4 bases and J 4 bases; nucleotides not matched to a gene: 9. CDR1 is MNHEY, CDR2 SVGAGI, per germline. The CDR3 loop spans 15 amino acids.

The chain links TRBV6-1 to TRBJ1-4, with a weak D call TRBD1 (5 bases). There are 11 residues in the CDR3. CDR1 is MNHNS and CDR2 is SASEGT in the germline V gene. Trimming stripped 11 bases from V and 6 bases from J, with 10 bases between. CDR3 protein: CAGGGDEKLFF. The CDR3 DNA sequence: TGTGCCGGCGGGGGGGATGAAAAACTGTTTTTT.

Note on this clone: The junction does not match germline at one end; this may be a read error. This chain uses TRBV7-7 with TRBJ2-5, with TRBD1 identical over 7 bases. The CDR3 is 13 amino acids. Per germline, CDR1 SSHAT and CDR2 FNYEAQ (reference sequence). The CDR3 region has the DNA TGTGCTAGCAGTCAGGACAGGCAAGAGACCCAGTACTTC. This sequence encodes CASSQDRQETQYF.

The J gene is TRBJ1-5, the V gene TRBV5-6; D gene uncertain. There are 15 residues in the CDR3. V was clipped by 4 bases and J by 7 bases, with 18 bases between them. CDR1 is SGHDT and CDR2 is YYEEEE in the germline V gene. DNA of the CDR3: TGTGCCAGCAGCAACTCCGGACGGGGTATGCAGCCCCAGCATTTT. The encoded protein is CASSNSGRGMQPQHF.

This chain links TRBV9 with TRBJ2-1, with TRBD2 matching 15 bases. CDR3 length equals 17 residues. Germline-derived CDR1 and CDR2 are SGDLS and YYNGEE. V dropped 2 bases and J dropped 3; count of bases not matched to a gene: 3. CDR3 sequence: CASSVGLAGGIYNEQFF. CDR3 sequence (DNA): TGTGCCAGCAGCGTCGGACTAGCGGGGGGGATCTACAATGAGCAGTTCTTC. Using reference TRBV9 and TRBJ2-1 for the parts outside the CDR3, the full variable domain is DSGVTQTPKHLITATGQRVTLRCSPRSGDLSVYWYQQSLDQGLQFLIQYYNGEERAKGNILERFSAQQFPDLHSELNLSSLELGDSALYFCASSVGLAGGIYNEQFFGPGTRLTVL.

As for this clone: The germline gene is not matched at one end of the junction; a read error may be the cause. The chain combines TRBV7-9 with TRBJ2-5; tentative D call: TRBD2 (6 bases). Germline lookup yields CDR1 SEHNR and CDR2 FQNEAQ (reference sequence). The CDR3 consists of 14 residues. CDR3 loop: CASSIAGGSETQYF. CDR3 in DNA: TGTGCCAGCAGCATAGCCGGGGGATCCGAGACCCAGTACTTC.

The chain has TRBV2 and TRBJ1-3; 8 nucleotides align to TRBD1. Germline lookup yields CDR1 SNHLY and CDR2 FYNNEI. Trimming cost V 7 bases and J 4 bases; bases outside gene matches: 3. The CDR3 consists of 13 residues. CDR3 sequence: CASKGDRGNTIYF. CDR3 nucleotide sequence: TGTGCCAGCAAAGGGGACAGGGGAAACACCATATATTTT.

The genes are TRBV5-6 and TRBJ1-6; TRBD1 aligns across 8 bases. CDR1 and CDR2 from the germline V gene are SGHDT and YYEEEE. Trimming at V came to 5 bases and at J to 7 bases, leaving 8 bases not matched to a gene. The CDR3 is made up of 15 amino acids. The CDR3 region has the DNA TGTGCCAGCAGTTCAGGGACAGGCTTAAATTCACCCCTCCACTTT. Translating gives CASSSGTGLNSPLHF. The full variable domain, rest sourced from reference TRBV5-6 and TRBJ1-6, is DAGVTQSPTHLIKTRGQQVTLRCSPKSGHDTVSWYQQALGQGPQFIFQYYEEEERQRGNFPDRFSGHQFPNYSSELNVNALLLGDSALYLCASSSGTGLNSPLHFGNGTRLTVT.

The chain recombines TRBV15 with TRBJ1-4, with D perhaps matching TRBD1 (6 bases). Trimming took off 9 bases at V and 8 bases at J, with 13 bases between the two ends. The CDR3 contains 12 residues. The germline V gene encodes CDR1 LNHNV and CDR2 YYDKDF (reference sequence). The CDR3 nucleotides read TGTGCCACAGGACGGACAGCCGAAAAACTGTTTTTT. Its protein is CATGRTAEKLFF.

This chain links TRBV19 with TRBJ2-7; D unresolved. Germline V gives CDR1 LNHDA, CDR2 SQIVND (reference sequence). V was cut by 6 bases and J by 4 bases, with 16 bases left in between. The CDR3 covers 14 residues. CDR3 DNA: TGTGCCAGTAGCCGAGAGTATAGAGGATACGAGCAGTACTTC. This translates into CASSREYRGYEQYF.

This clone was seen only a few times. The chain is built from TRBV4-1 and TRBJ1-2; D ambiguous. V lost 1 base and J 0 bases, leaving 15 bases between the germline ends. CDR3 length equals 17 residues. The germline gives CDR1 MGHRA, CDR2 YSYEKL. The CDR3 is CASSQVDMGFSNYGYTF. The CDR3 DNA is TGCGCCAGCAGCCAAGTAGACATGGGTTTCTCTAACTATGGCTACACCTTC.

This chain links TRBV6-1 with TRBJ1-6; D is unresolved. V shed 3 bases and J shed 3 bases, with 12 bases lying between them. CDR1 is MNHNS, CDR2 SASEGT, per germline. CDR3 length: 16 residues. CDR3 in amino acids: CASSDVGLHYNSPLHF. The CDR3 region has the DNA TGTGCCAGCAGTGATGTGGGCCTGCACTATAATTCACCCCTCCACTTT.

The CDR3 region is CATSRVGGSYNEQFF. The CDR3 nucleotides are TGTGCCACCAGCAGAGTGGGGGGCTCCTACAATGAGCAGTTCTTC. This sequence joins TRBV15 and TRBJ2-1; D is perhaps TRBD2 (6 bases). Germline CDR1 LNHNV, CDR2 YYDKDF (reference sequence). This CDR3 region has 15 residues. V gave up 1 base and J gave up 0 bases, with 7 bases separating them.

This sequence joins TRBV15 and TRBJ1-6; maybe TRBD1 (5 bases). The length of the CDR3 is 20 residues. Germline values: CDR1 LNHNV, CDR2 YYDKDF (reference sequence). The V gene lost 0 bases and the J gene lost 3 bases, with 21 bases spanning the gap. DNA of the CDR3: TGTGCCACCAGCAGAGATTTAATCATCAGGGAGGCCAACTATAATTCACCCCTCCACTTT. As protein: CATSRDLIIREANYNSPLHF.

The chain has TRBV5-6 and TRBJ1-2, with 9 bases lining up with TRBD1. The CDR3 is made up of 15 amino acids. Germline CDR1 is SGHDT and CDR2 is YYEEEE. With 3 bases clipped from V and 7 bases from J, the junction kept 10 bases outside the gene matches. CDR3 in amino acids: CASSWSDRGGFGYTF. CDR3 nucleotides: TGTGCCAGCAGCTGGTCTGACAGGGGGGGGTTTGGCTACACCTTC.

The chain has TRBV7-9 and TRBJ1-6; D unclear. CDR3 size: 13 residues. V lost 8 bases and J lost 10, with 15 bases in between. Germline CDR1 reads SEHNR; CDR2 reads FQNEAQ (reference sequence). The CDR3: CASRPTGMSPLHF. CDR3 bases: TGTGCCAGCCGGCCAACCGGGATGTCACCCCTCCACTTT.